This T cell receptor beta chain originates from a study of CD8 T cells in ankylosing spondylitis. Study results and caveats: Eight or nine highly homologous variants formed a TCR beta motif that appeared characteristic of ankylosing spondylitis blood. Disease-linked clones were CD8+ and relatively rare in peripheral blood.

As the method for making TCR beta libraries, quantitative 5'-RACE with molecular barcodes was used. TCRdb redid the calling of the 5' RACE reads with MiXCR, one entry per CDR3 protein. Of roughly 700,000 distinct CDR3 sequences listed, 15% to 20% are singletons. The CDR3 has 14 amino acids. V gave up 0 bases and J gave up 1 base, with 6 bases separating them. Turning to this clonotype: Antigen specificity is unknown. This CDR3 fails to terminate in the conserved phenylalanine or tryptophan, so it likely reflects a read error.

The J gene is TRBJ1-1, the V gene TRBV12-3 or TRBV12-4; no clear D. The sequence was collected from a male donor with ankylosing spondylitis. Sequencing was carried out using blood, either unsorted or a sorted T cell fraction (not recorded which). In DNA form, the CDR3 reads TGTGCCAGCAGTTTAGCATCCCGGAACACTGAAGCTTTCTCT. Amino acid sequence: CASSLASRNTEAFS.